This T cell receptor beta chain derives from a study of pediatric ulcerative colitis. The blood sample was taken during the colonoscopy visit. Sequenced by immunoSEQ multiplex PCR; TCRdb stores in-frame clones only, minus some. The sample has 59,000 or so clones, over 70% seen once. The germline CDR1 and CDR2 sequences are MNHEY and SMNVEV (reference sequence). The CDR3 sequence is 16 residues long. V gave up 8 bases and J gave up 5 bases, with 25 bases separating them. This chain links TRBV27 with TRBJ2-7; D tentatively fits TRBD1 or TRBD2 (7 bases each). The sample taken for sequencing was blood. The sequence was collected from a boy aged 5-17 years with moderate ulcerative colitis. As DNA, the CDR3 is TGTGCCAGCCTCCCCGGGGGAGGGGGCGCGTCCGACGAGCAGTACTTC. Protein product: CASLPGGGGASDEQYF.